Below are 18 T cell receptor beta chains sequenced from a single sample in a study of metastatic and nonmetastatic thyroid tumors. Among the patients, none had received any treatment before thyroid surgery. TCRdb re-called the PCR reads with MiXCR. The table shows some 29,000 clones, with 6% to 9.5% occurring only once. The sequenced material came from blood. The receptors here all came from a female donor with papillary thyroid cancer or a benign thyroid nodule (not recorded which). Some clones in this sample may be carry-over from other donors' samples.

A few counts support this clone. The final CDR3 position lacks the conserved phenylalanine or tryptophan, pointing to a likely read error. The CDR3, as DNA: TGTGCCAGCGGTGAACAGGAGATATACGAGCAGTACCTC. Amino acids: CASGEQEIYEQYL. The V gene is TRBV6-1, the J gene TRBJ2-7, with D perhaps TRBD1 (5 bases). CDR1 and CDR2 from the germline V gene are MNHNS and SASEGT. This CDR3 has 13 amino acids.

In its sample, this clone was seen a few times. J is TRBJ2-1 and V is TRBV6-1; no clear D. Trimming stripped 2 bases from V and 1 base from J, with 3 bases between. Germline CDR1 is MNHNS and CDR2 is SASEGT. This CDR3 is built from 13 residues. The CDR3 nucleotides read TGTGCCAGCAGTGAATATTCCTACAATGAGCAGTTCTTC. Amino acid sequence: CASSEYSYNEQFF.

This clone was seen many times. The chain couples TRBV28 to TRBJ2-4; no reliable D call. This CDR3 comprises 12 residues. Germline V gene sequence: CDR1 MDHEN, CDR2 SYDVKM. Trimming pared 4 bases from V and 6 bases from J, leaving 7 bases between. CDR3 bases: TGTGCCAGCAGTTCCCGACTAAACATTCAGTACTTC. The encoded protein is CASSSRLNIQYF.

This clone was counted at least ten times. The V and J genes are TRBV7-9 and TRBJ2-1, with 10 bases lining up with TRBD1. CDR1 SEHNR and CDR2 FQNEAQ come from the germline V gene (reference sequence). With 4 bases clipped from V and 7 bases from J, the junction kept 7 bases outside the gene matches. This CDR3 has 15 amino acids. CDR3 sequence (DNA): TGTGCCAGCAGCTCAGGTCGGGACAGGGGAAATGAGCAGTTCTTC. Translation gives CASSSGRDRGNEQFF.

In its sample, this clone was seen many times. The chain is built from TRBV12-3 or TRBV12-4 and TRBJ1-2, with D unclear. V was shortened by 6 bases and J by 9 bases, with 11 bases between the two germline ends. This CDR3 spans 11 amino acids. The CDR3 reads CASRGFSSYTF. The CDR3 nucleotides read TGTGCCAGCAGGGGGTTCTCGAGCTACACCTTC.

This clone was counted ten times or more. V usage is TRBV4-1 and J usage is TRBJ2-7, with D tentatively TRBD1 (6 bases). Trimming removed 6 bases from V and 0 bases from J, with 6 bases in between. This CDR3 comprises 12 residues. The germline V gene encodes CDR1 MGHRA and CDR2 YSYEKL. For the CDR3, the DNA is TGCGCCAGCAGGGACAGCTCCTACGAGCAGTACTTC. The encoded protein is CASRDSSYEQYF.

The rearrangement uses TRBV2 and TRBJ2-5; weak D call: TRBD2 (6 bases). The germline gives CDR1 SNHLY, CDR2 FYNNEI. The V end was cut by 6 bases, the J end by 5 bases, with 19 bases between. This CDR3 spans 15 amino acids. CDR3 in amino acids: CASRGIGSGGETQYF. The CDR3 region has the DNA TGTGCCAGCAGGGGCATCGGTAGCGGAGGGGAGACCCAGTACTTC.

There are many counts of this clone. The rearrangement joins TRBV11-2 to TRBJ2-1; D uncertain. CDR1 SGHAT and CDR2 FQNNGV come from the germline V gene. Trimming pared 3 bases from V and 9 bases from J, leaving 9 bases between. This CDR3 is 12 amino acids long. The CDR3 is CASSFRVGEQFF. CDR3 nucleotide sequence: TGTGCCAGCAGCTTTCGGGTGGGTGAGCAGTTCTTC.

This rearrangement joins TRBV2 to TRBJ1-1; no definite D call. Germline values: CDR1 SNHLY, CDR2 FYNNEI. Trimming removed 3 bases at V and 9 bases at J, with 5 bases between. The CDR3 spans 10 residues. The CDR3 nucleotides read TGTGCCAGCAGTGACCTACAAGCTTTCTTT. Amino acids: CASSDLQAFF.

This clone showed up many times. The chain joins TRBV29-1 to TRBJ2-3; D is uncertain. The germline gives CDR1 SQVTM, CDR2 ANQGSEA. V gave up 0 bases and J gave up 5 bases, with 6 bases separating them. This CDR3 spans 12 amino acids. Written as DNA, the CDR3 is TGCAGCGTTGAAGATCTTGGAGATACGCAGTATTTT. It yields the protein CSVEDLGDTQYF.

V is TRBV29-1 and J is TRBJ1-1; D remains ambiguous. Germline CDR1 SQVTM, CDR2 ANQGSEA. CDR3 length: 13 amino acids. The V and J ends lost 4 bases and 3 bases respectively, with 12 bases between them. CDR3 in amino acids: CSVALGPDTEAFF. DNA of the CDR3: TGCAGCGTTGCGTTGGGTCCGGACACTGAAGCTTTCTTT.

Many counts were recorded for this clone. The chain joins TRBV5-1 to TRBJ2-1, with TRBD2 as a possible D gene (5 bases). Trimming removed 4 bases from V and 9 bases from J, with 17 bases in between. This CDR3 has 14 residues. Per the germline V gene, CDR1 is SGHRS and CDR2 is YFSETQ. For the CDR3, the DNA is TGCGCCAGCAGCCACCCTACTACTAGGAGTGAGCAGTTCTTC. It yields the protein CASSHPTTRSEQFF.

This clone was observed many times. This chain connects TRBV29-1 to TRBJ2-7; a possible D gene is TRBD1 (5 bases). The CDR3 sequence is 13 residues long. Trimming took off 7 bases at V and 1 base at J, with 14 bases between the two ends. CDR1 is SQVTM and CDR2 is ANQGSEA in the germline V gene. The CDR3 DNA is TGCAGCGCCTACGGCTCAGGGTCCTACGAGCAGTACTTC. As protein: CSAYGSGSYEQYF.

The table lists this clone with many counts. This rearrangement joins TRBV19 to TRBJ1-4; 7 nucleotides align to TRBD1. The germline V gene encodes CDR1 LNHDA and CDR2 SQIVND (reference sequence). The CDR3 consists of 14 residues. Germline trimming cut 6 bases from V and 7 bases from J; bases unmatched to any gene: 8. CDR3: CASSRQGDAEKLFF. CDR3 DNA sequence: TGTGCCAGTAGCCGACAGGGTGACGCTGAAAAACTGTTTTTT.

The sample holds many counts of this clone. The chain recombines TRBV7-2 with TRBJ1-5; the D is unclear. Between the trimmed V and J ends, which lost 0 bases and 3 bases, there was a span of 6 bases. Germline V gene data show CDR1 as SGHTA and CDR2 as FQGNSA. This CDR3 spans 14 amino acids. Here the CDR3 reads CASSLAVINQPQHF. In DNA form, the CDR3 reads TGTGCCAGCAGCTTAGCCGTGATCAATCAGCCCCAGCATTTT.

In this sample, this clone turned up many times. This chain joins TRBV18 and TRBJ2-5, with 8 bases identical to TRBD1. Germline V CDR1 and CDR2: KGHSH, LQKENI. V lost 2 bases and J lost 9; bases outside the gene matches: 8. The CDR3 length is 14 residues. The CDR3 sequence: CASSPSGDRGAQYF. CDR3 coding DNA: TGTGCCAGCTCACCATCTGGCGACAGGGGAGCCCAGTACTTC. The entire variable domain, with the rest obtained from reference TRBV18 and TRBJ2-5, is as follows: NAGVMQNPRHLVRRRGQEARLRCSPMKGHSHVYWYRQLPEEGLKFMVYLQKENIIDESGMPKERFSAEFPKEGPSILRIQQVVRGDSAAYFCASSPSGDRGAQYFGPGTRLLVL.

This clone came up many times. This rearrangement joins TRBV11-1 to TRBJ2-1; 14 bases are shared with TRBD2. The V gene's germline CDR1 is SGHAT and CDR2 FQDESV (reference sequence). The V segment lost 4 bases and the J segment 4 bases; nucleotides outside the gene matches: 6. The CDR3 is made up of 17 amino acids. CDR3 residues: CASSCPGLAGEYNEQFF. The CDR3 nucleotides are TGTGCCAGCAGCTGCCCGGGACTAGCGGGAGAGTACAATGAGCAGTTCTTC.

This clone was detected ten times or more. Different DNA sequences within this sample yield the same CDR3. The gene calls are TRBV2 and TRBJ1-1, with D perhaps TRBD1 (5 bases). This CDR3 has 14 residues. Germline CDR1 SNHLY, CDR2 FYNNEI. V was trimmed by 6 bases and J by 7 bases, leaving 18 bases between them. CDR3 DNA: TGTGCCAGCAGGACCCCCCGAGGGGTGGGTGAAGCTTTCTTT. Its protein is CASRTPRGVGEAFF. Based on the CDR3 plus reference TRBV2 and TRBJ1-1, the full variable domain is EPEVTQTPSHQVTQMGQEVILRCVPISNHLYFYWYRQILGQKVEFLVSFYNNEISEKSEIFDDQFSVERPDGSNFTLKIRSTKLEDSAMYFCASRTPRGVGEAFFGQGTRLTVV.